The rows below give T cell receptor beta chains drawn from one sample of a study of response to subunit inactivated influenza vaccine. TCRdb recomputed calls from the RT-PCR reads with MiXCR, one row per CDR3 protein. The sample shows a few hundred thousand distinct CDR3 sequences, 11% to 15% of them seen only once. Here the sequenced sample was PBMCs from blood, taken 11 to 12 days after vaccination. The source of these receptors is a man aged 45-65 years who received an inactivated influenza vaccine. The CDR3 runs from the conserved cysteine through the conserved F or W. Each record gives: clone size, V gene, J gene, D gene, CDR3 DNA, CDR3 protein. The D gene is left open where the match is weak. The listing skips clone size in some rows; elsewhere it reads once, few, many or a size class.

clone size: .; V gene: TRBV7-2; J gene: TRBJ2-7; D gene: TRBD2; CDR3 DNA: TGTGCCAGCAGCTTAGGGTCCCGGGACTACTACGAGCAGTACTTC; CDR3 protein: CASSLGSRDYYEQYF
clone size: once; V gene: TRBV5-6; J gene: TRBJ2-5; D gene: .; CDR3 DNA: TGTGCCAGCAGCTTGGATTTTGGCCATGAGACCCAGTACTTC; CDR3 protein: CASSLDFGHETQYF
clone size: .; V gene: TRBV29-1; J gene: TRBJ1-4; D gene: .; CDR3 DNA: TGCAGCGTGGGTGGTTATGAAAAACTGTTTTTT; CDR3 protein: CSVGGYEKLFF
clone size: .; V gene: TRBV20-1; J gene: TRBJ1-1; D gene: .; CDR3 DNA: TGCATTGCCCTGACTGGGCCCACTGAAGCTTTCTTT; CDR3 protein: CIALTGPTEAFF
clone size: few; V gene: TRBV7-2; J gene: TRBJ2-1; D gene: TRBD2; CDR3 DNA: TGTGCCAGCAGCCCACTCGCCACTAGCGGTGCCTACAATGAGCGGTTCTTC; CDR3 protein: CASSPLATSGAYNERFF
clone size: few; V gene: TRBV28; J gene: TRBJ2-7; D gene: TRBD1; CDR3 DNA: TGTGCCAGCAGTCCAGACAGGGTTACCTACGAGCAGTACTTC; CDR3 protein: CASSPDRVTYEQYF
clone size: .; V gene: TRBV11-2; J gene: TRBJ2-1; D gene: TRBD1; CDR3 DNA: TGTGCCAGCAGCTTAGACCACGGGACAGGGGGTTACAATGAGCAGTTCTTC; CDR3 protein: CASSLDHGTGGYNEQFF
clone size: few; V gene: TRBV24-1; J gene: TRBJ2-3; D gene: TRBD1; CDR3 DNA: TGTGCCACCAGTGAGACAGGGGGCAAAAACACAGATACGCAGTATTTT; CDR3 protein: CATSETGGKNTDTQYF
clone size: few; V gene: TRBV7-3; J gene: TRBJ2-3; D gene: .; CDR3 DNA: TGTGCCAGCAGCTTAAGTTCGGGCCTTGGCACAGATACGCAGTATTTT; CDR3 protein: CASSLSSGLGTDTQYF
clone size: .; V gene: TRBV7-9; J gene: TRBJ2-3; D gene: TRBD2; CDR3 DNA: TGTGCCAGCAGCTACTACCTAGCGGGAGCCACAGATACGCAGTATTTT; CDR3 protein: CASSYYLAGATDTQYF
clone size: few; V gene: TRBV18; J gene: TRBJ2-3; D gene: TRBD1; CDR3 DNA: TGTGCCAGCTCGCCACGGGACAGGGATCTAAAACGTCCCTTCCACCCAGATACGCAGTATTTT; CDR3 protein: CASSPRDRDLKRPFHPDTQYF
clone size: few; V gene: TRBV6-2/TRBV6-3; J gene: TRBJ2-1; D gene: TRBD2; CDR3 DNA: TGTGCCAGCAAGGATAGCGGGGGTTACAATGAGCAGTTCTTC; CDR3 protein: CASKDSGGYNEQFF
clone size: many; V gene: TRBV28; J gene: TRBJ1-2; D gene: TRBD1; CDR3 DNA: TGTGCCAGCAGTCGGGGTCAAGGGACAGGGACCTATGGCTACACCTTC; CDR3 protein: CASSRGQGTGTYGYTF
clone size: .; V gene: TRBV6-2/TRBV6-3; J gene: TRBJ2-7; D gene: TRBD1; CDR3 DNA: TGTGCCAGCAGTCAGGGGGCGGCCTTAGCCTACGAGCAGTACTTC; CDR3 protein: CASSQGAALAYEQYF
clone size: few; V gene: TRBV12-3/TRBV12-4; J gene: TRBJ2-7; D gene: TRBD1; CDR3 DNA: TGTGCCAGCAGCCGATCCGGGACAGGGGTCGAGCAGTACTTC; CDR3 protein: CASSRSGTGVEQYF
clone size: .; V gene: TRBV6-2/TRBV6-3; J gene: TRBJ2-7; D gene: TRBD2; CDR3 DNA: TGTGCCAGCAGTTACTCGAAACTAGCGGGAGGCGACGAGCAGTACTTC; CDR3 protein: CASSYSKLAGGDEQYF
clone size: .; V gene: TRBV11-3; J gene: TRBJ2-2; D gene: .; CDR3 DNA: TGTGCCAGCAGTCGAGGGCGGGACTTGCCCGGGGAGCTGTTTTTT; CDR3 protein: CASSRGRDLPGELFF
clone size: few; V gene: TRBV29-1; J gene: TRBJ1-2; D gene: TRBD1; CDR3 DNA: TGCAGCGTCTCAGCCGGGGGACAGGGGAACTATGGCTACACCTTC; CDR3 protein: CSVSAGGQGNYGYTF
clone size: few; V gene: TRBV19; J gene: TRBJ1-5; D gene: TRBD1; CDR3 DNA: TGTGCCAGTATCCCACAGGGGATGGGCAAGCCCCAGCATTTT; CDR3 protein: CASIPQGMGKPQHF
clone size: .; V gene: TRBV12-3/TRBV12-4; J gene: TRBJ1-1; D gene: .; CDR3 DNA: TGTGCCAGCAGATCGGTGGGGACTGAAGCTTTCTTT; CDR3 protein: CASRSVGTEAFF
clone size: .; V gene: TRBV6-2/TRBV6-3; J gene: TRBJ1-1; D gene: .; CDR3 DNA: TGTGCCAGCAGTCCTACAGGGTCCTCTATGAACACTGAAGCTTTCTTT; CDR3 protein: CASSPTGSSMNTEAFF
clone size: few; V gene: TRBV11-3; J gene: TRBJ2-1; D gene: .; CDR3 DNA: TGTGCCAGCAGCTTAGAAGGGGATTCCTACAATGAGCAGTTCTTC; CDR3 protein: CASSLEGDSYNEQFF
clone size: .; V gene: TRBV7-9; J gene: TRBJ1-2; D gene: TRBD1; CDR3 DNA: TGTGCCAGCAGCTTATCCCCGAGACAGGGCGATGGCTACACCTTC; CDR3 protein: CASSLSPRQGDGYTF